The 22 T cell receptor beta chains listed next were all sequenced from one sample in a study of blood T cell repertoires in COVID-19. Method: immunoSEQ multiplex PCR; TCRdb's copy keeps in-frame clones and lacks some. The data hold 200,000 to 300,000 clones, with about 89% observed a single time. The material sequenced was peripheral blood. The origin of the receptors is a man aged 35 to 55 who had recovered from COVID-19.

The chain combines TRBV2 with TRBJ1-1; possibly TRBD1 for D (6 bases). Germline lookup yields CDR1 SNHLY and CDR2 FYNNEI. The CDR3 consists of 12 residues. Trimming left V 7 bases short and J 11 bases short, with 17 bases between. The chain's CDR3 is CASTYLQGMAFF. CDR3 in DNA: TGTGCCAGCACCTACTTACAGGGAATGGCTTTCTTT.

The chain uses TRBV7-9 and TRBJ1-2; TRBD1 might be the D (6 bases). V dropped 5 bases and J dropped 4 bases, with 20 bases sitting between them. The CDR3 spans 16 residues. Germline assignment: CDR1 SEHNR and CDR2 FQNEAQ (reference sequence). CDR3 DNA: TGTGCCAGCAGCACAAACACAGGGATCTCGGTCTATGGCTACACCTTC. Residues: CASSTNTGISVYGYTF.

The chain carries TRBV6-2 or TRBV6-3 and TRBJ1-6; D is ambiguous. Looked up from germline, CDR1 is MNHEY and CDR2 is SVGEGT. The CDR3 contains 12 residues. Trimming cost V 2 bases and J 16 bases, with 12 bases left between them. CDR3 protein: CASSYAGNGLHF. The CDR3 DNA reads TGTGCCAGCAGTTACGCCGGGAACGGACTCCACTTT.

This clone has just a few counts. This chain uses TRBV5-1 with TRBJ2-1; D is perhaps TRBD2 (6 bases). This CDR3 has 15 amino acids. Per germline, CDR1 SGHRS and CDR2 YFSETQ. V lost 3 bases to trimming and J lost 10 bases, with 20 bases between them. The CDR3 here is CASSSGEFGTIEQFF. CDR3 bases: TGCGCCAGCAGCTCGGGGGAGTTTGGGACGATCGAGCAGTTCTTC.

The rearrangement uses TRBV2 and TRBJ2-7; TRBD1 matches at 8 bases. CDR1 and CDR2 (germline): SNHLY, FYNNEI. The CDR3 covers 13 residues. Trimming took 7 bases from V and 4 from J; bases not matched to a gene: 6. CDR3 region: CASTSRGRYEQYF. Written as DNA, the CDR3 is TGTGCCAGCACGAGCAGGGGGCGGTACGAGCAGTACTTC. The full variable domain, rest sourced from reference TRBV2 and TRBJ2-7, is EPEVTQTPSHQVTQMGQEVILRCVPISNHLYFYWYRQILGQKVEFLVSFYNNEISEKSEIFDDQFSVERPDGSNFTLKIRSTKLEDSAMYFCASTSRGRYEQYFGPGTRLTVT.

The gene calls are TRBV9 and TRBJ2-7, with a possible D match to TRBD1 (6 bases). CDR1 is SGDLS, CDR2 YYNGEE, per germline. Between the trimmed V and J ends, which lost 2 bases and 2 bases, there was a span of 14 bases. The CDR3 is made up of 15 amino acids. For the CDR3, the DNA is TGTGCCAGCAGCGTTGCTTTGGGGGCCCCCTACGAGCAGTACTTC. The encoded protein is CASSVALGAPYEQYF.

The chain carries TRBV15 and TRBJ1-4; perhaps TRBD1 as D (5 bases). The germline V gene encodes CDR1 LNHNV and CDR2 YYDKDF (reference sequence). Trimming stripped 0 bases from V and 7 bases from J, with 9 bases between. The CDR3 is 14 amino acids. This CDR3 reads CATSRDRVREKLFF. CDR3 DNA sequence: TGTGCCACCAGCAGAGACAGGGTGCGTGAAAAACTGTTTTTT.

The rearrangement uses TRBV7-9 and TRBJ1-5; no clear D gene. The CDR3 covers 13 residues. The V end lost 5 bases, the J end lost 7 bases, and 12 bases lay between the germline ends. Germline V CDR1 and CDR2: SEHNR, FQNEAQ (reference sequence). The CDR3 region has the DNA TGTGCCAGCAGCACGCGACGGGAGCAGCCCCAGCATTTT. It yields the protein CASSTRREQPQHF.

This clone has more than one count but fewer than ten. The CDR3 DNA follows: TGTGCCAGCAGCTTCTCAGGGGATAGCAATCAGCCCCAGCATTTT. Translation: CASSFSGDSNQPQHF. This sequence joins TRBV9 and TRBJ1-5, with D possibly being TRBD1 (6 bases). CDR1 and CDR2 (germline): SGDLS, YYNGEE. Trimming stripped 4 bases from V and 0 bases from J, with 11 bases between. This CDR3 is 15 amino acids long.

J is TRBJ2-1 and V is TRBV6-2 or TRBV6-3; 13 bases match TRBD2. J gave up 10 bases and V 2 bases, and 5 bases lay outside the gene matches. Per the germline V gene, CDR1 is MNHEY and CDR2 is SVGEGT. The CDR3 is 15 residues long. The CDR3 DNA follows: TGTGCCAGCAGTTACGGACTAGCGGGAGAAGGGGAGCAGTTCTTC. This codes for CASSYGLAGEGEQFF.

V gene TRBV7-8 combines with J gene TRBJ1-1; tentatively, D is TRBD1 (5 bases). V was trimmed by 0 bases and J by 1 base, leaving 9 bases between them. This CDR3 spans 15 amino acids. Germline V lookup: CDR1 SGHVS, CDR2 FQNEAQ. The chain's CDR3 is CASSLAFQGNTEAFF. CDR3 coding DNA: TGTGCCAGCAGCTTAGCGTTTCAGGGGAACACTGAAGCTTTCTTT.

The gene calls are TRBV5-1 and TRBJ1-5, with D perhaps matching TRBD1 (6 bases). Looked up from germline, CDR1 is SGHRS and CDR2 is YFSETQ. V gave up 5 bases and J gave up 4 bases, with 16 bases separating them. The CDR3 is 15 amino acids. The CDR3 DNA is TGCGCCAGCAGTTCAGGGGAGGGATGGAATCAGCCCCAGCATTTT. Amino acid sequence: CASSSGEGWNQPQHF.

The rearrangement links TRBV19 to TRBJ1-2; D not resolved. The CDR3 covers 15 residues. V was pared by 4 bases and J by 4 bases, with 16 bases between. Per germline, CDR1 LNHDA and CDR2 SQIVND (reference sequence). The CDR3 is CASSSPRQAAYGYTF. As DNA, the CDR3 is TGTGCCAGTAGTAGCCCCCGGCAGGCCGCCTATGGCTACACCTTC.

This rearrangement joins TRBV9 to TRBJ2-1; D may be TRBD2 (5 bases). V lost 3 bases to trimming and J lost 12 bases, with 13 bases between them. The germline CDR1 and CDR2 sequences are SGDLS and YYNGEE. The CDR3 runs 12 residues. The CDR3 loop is CASSGAGNRQFF. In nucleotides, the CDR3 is TGTGCCAGCAGCGGAGCCGGGAACCGGCAGTTCTTC.

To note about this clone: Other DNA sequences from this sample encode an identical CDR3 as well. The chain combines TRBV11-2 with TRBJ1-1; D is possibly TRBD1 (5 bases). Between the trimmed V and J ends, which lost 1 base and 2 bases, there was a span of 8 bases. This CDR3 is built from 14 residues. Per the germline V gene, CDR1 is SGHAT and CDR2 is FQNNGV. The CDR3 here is CASSLVGGNTEAFF. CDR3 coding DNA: TGTGCCAGCAGCTTAGTGGGGGGAAACACTGAAGCTTTCTTT.

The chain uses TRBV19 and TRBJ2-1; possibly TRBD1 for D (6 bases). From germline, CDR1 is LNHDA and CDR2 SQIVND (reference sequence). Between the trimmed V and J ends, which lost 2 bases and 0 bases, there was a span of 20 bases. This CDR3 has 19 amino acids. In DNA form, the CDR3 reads TGTGCCAGTAGTATAACCAGGGGCTCGGAATCGAGCTCCTACAATGAGCAGTTCTTC. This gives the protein CASSITRGSESSSYNEQFF.

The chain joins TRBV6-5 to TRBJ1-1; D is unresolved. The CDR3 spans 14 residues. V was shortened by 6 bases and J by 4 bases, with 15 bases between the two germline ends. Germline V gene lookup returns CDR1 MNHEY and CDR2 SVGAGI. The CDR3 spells CASSWSRRGTEAFF. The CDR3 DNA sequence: TGTGCCAGCAGCTGGTCGCGGCGGGGCACTGAAGCTTTCTTT.

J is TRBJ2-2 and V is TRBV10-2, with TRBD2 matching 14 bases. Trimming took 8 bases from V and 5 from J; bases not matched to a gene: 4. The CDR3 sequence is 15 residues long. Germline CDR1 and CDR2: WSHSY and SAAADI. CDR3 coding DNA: TGCGCCAGCGGACTAGCGGGGGGCGGTACCGGGGAGCTGTTTTTT. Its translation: CASGLAGGGTGELFF.

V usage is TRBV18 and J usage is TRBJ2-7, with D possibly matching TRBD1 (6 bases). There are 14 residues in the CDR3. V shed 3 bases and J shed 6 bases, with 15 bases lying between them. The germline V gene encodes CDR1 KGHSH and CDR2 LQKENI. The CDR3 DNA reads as TGTGCCAGCTCACCCGGGACAAATGTGGGCGAGCAGTACTTC. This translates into CASSPGTNVGEQYF.

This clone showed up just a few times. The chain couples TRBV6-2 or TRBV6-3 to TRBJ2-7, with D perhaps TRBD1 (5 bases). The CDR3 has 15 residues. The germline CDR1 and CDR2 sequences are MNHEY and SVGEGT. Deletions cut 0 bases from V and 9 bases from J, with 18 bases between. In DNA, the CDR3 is TGTGCCAGCAGTTACTCAGGGGCAGCCCGTACCGGGCAGTACTTC. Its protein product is CASSYSGAARTGQYF.

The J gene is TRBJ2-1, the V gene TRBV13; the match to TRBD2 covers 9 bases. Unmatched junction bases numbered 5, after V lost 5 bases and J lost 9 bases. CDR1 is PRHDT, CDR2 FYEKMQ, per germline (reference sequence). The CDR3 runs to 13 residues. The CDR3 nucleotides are TGTGCCAGCAGCCCAGGGACTAGCCTTGAGCAGTTCTTC. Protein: CASSPGTSLEQFF.

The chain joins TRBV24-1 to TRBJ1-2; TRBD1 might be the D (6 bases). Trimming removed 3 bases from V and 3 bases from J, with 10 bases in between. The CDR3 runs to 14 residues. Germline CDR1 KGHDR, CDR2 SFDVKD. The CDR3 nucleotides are TGTGCCACCAGTGATAGAGACAGGCACTATGGCTACACCTTC. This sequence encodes CATSDRDRHYGYTF.